This entry describes one T cell receptor beta chain. The sample belongs to a study of monozygotic twins with inflammatory bowel disease. CDR1 is SGHTA and CDR2 is FQGTGA in the germline V gene. CDR3 length equals 14 residues. Skipping T cell sorting, the study isolated total RNA directly from whole blood. The UMIs carried a 6-nucleotide sample barcode, and they were added by template switching. TCRdb derives one entry per CDR3 protein from the 5' RACE reads, leaving out DNA. Here the sample table reports about 210,000 distinct CDR3 sequences. The sample consisted of blood. The gene calls are TRBV7-3 and TRBJ1-1; the D call from TCRdb, TRBD1, cannot be confirmed without DNA. The receptor's source is a human donor with ulcerative colitis or Crohn's disease, or a healthy co-twin of an affected twin (not recorded which). The CDR3 here is CASSLSPGVAEAFF. The complete variable domain, with remaining parts taken from reference TRBV7-3 and TRBJ1-1, reads GAGVSQTPSNKVTEKGKYVELRCDPISGHTALYWYRQSLGQGPEFLIYFQGTGAADDSGLPNDRFFAVRPEGSVSTLKIQRTERGDSAVYLCASSLSPGVAEAFFGQGTRLTVV.